The 8 T cell receptor beta chains given below trace back to one sample, sequenced in a study of blood T cell repertoires in COVID-19. The assay was immunoSEQ multiplex PCR, and TCRdb's table has in-frame clones only and misses some. The sample yields over 200,000 clones, approximately 90% seen once. Sequences were obtained from peripheral blood. The receptors originated from a man in his fifties or sixties who had recovered from COVID-19.

The chain employs TRBV4-2 and TRBJ2-3, with 7 positions matching TRBD2. The CDR3 length is 15 residues. CDR1 and CDR2 from the germline V gene are LGHNA and YNFKEQ. J lost 5 bases, V lost 1 base, and 6 bases had no gene match. The CDR3 coding sequence is TGTGCCAGCAGCCAAGGGGGCGGGGGTGGAGATACGCAGTATTTT. It specifies CASSQGGGGGDTQYF.

The chain recombines TRBV27 with TRBJ2-7; D possibly corresponds to TRBD1 (5 bases). The CDR3 sequence is 13 residues long. The V and J ends lost 3 bases and 0 bases respectively, with 6 bases between them. CDR1 and CDR2 from the germline V gene are MNHEY and SMNVEV (reference sequence). CDR3 DNA sequence: TGTGCCAGCAGTTTCAGGGTCTCCTACGAGCAGTACTTC. Its translation: CASSFRVSYEQYF.

The chain uses TRBV7-8 and TRBJ1-5; D gene ambiguous. The CDR3 loop spans 14 amino acids. CDR1 and CDR2 (germline): SGHVS, FQNEAQ. Between the trimmed V and J ends, which lost 1 base and 2 bases, there was a span of 6 bases. CDR3 DNA sequence: TGTGCCAGCAGCTTAGTCTCCGGCAATCAGCCCCAGCATTTT. This codes for CASSLVSGNQPQHF. Full variable domain (missing parts from reference TRBV7-8 and TRBJ1-5): GAGVSQSPRYKVAKRGQDVALRCDPISGHVSLFWYQQALGQGPEFLTYFQNEAQLDKSGLPSDRFFAERPEGSVSTLKIQRTQQEDSAVYLCASSLVSGNQPQHFGDGTRLSIL.

This clone occurred once. This chain connects TRBV6-5 to TRBJ1-2; D perhaps matches TRBD1 (5 bases). The CDR3 contains 13 residues. The V gene lost 7 bases and the J gene lost 3 bases, with 12 bases spanning the gap. Germline lookup yields CDR1 MNHEY and CDR2 SVGAGI. CDR3 sequence (DNA): TGTGCCAGCATTGGGGCGTCCGACTATGGCTACACCTTC. Translating it yields CASIGASDYGYTF.

This clone has only one observation. The gene calls are TRBV9 and TRBJ2-7, with a weak D call TRBD2 (5 bases). The CDR3 totals 15 residues. The ends were cut back, 4 bases at V and 2 bases at J, with 16 bases in the middle. From germline, CDR1 is SGDLS and CDR2 YYNGEE. CDR3 in amino acids: CASSPSTNSPYEQYF. Written as DNA, the CDR3 is TGTGCCAGCAGCCCCTCGACTAATTCTCCCTACGAGCAGTACTTC. Using reference TRBV9 and TRBJ2-7 for the parts outside the CDR3, the full variable domain is DSGVTQTPKHLITATGQRVTLRCSPRSGDLSVYWYQQSLDQGLQFLIQYYNGEERAKGNILERFSAQQFPDLHSELNLSSLELGDSALYFCASSPSTNSPYEQYFGPGTRLTVT.

This clone was seen only once. The chain recombines TRBV7-2 with TRBJ2-1, with 13 nucleotides matching TRBD2. This CDR3 has 16 residues. The trim removed 3 bases at V and 4 bases at J, leaving 3 bases unmatched. Germline loops: CDR1 SGHTA, CDR2 FQGNSA. Written as DNA, the CDR3 is TGTGCCAGCAGCTTCACTAGCGGGGGGGTTTACAATGAGCAGTTCTTC. It yields the protein CASSFTSGGVYNEQFF.

This clone was seen only once. The genes are TRBV9 and TRBJ2-7; 10 nucleotides align to TRBD1. CDR1 SGDLS and CDR2 YYNGEE come from the germline V gene. This CDR3 contains 15 residues. Unmatched junction bases numbered 3, after V lost 0 bases and J lost 3 bases. Here the CDR3 reads CASSVGDRGFYEQYF. CDR3 coding DNA: TGTGCCAGCAGCGTAGGGGACAGGGGCTTCTACGAGCAGTACTTC.

This clone was picked up a small number of times. The chain employs TRBV10-1 and TRBJ1-5; 9 bases map to TRBD1. Germline CDR1 WNHNN, CDR2 SYGVQD (reference sequence). CDR3 length equals 13 residues. V was pared by 6 bases and J by 5 bases, with 2 bases of the junction left unmatched. CDR3 bases: TGCGCCAGCAGGGGACAGGGAGATCAGCCCCAGCATTTT. Its protein product is CASRGQGDQPQHF.